The 25 T cell receptor beta chains listed next were all sequenced from one sample in a study of blood T cell repertoires in COVID-19. The protocol was immunoSEQ multiplex PCR, while the TCRdb copy is restricted to in-frame clones and leaves out a portion. The sample has 250,000 or so clones; 83% are singletons. Sequenced input: peripheral blood. The origin of the receptors is a human donor in a cohort sampled during active COVID-19.

The chain employs TRBV13 and TRBJ2-5; tentatively, D is TRBD1 (6 bases). Trimming pared 4 bases from V and 4 bases from J, leaving 19 bases between. CDR3 length equals 16 residues. From germline, CDR1 is PRHDT and CDR2 FYEKMQ (reference sequence). The CDR3 reads CASSSFSNGGGETQYF. The CDR3 DNA sequence: TGTGCCAGCAGCTCCTTTTCCAATGGGGGCGGAGAGACCCAGTACTTC. The full variable domain, completed using reference TRBV13 and TRBJ2-5, is AAGVIQSPRHLIKEKRETATLKCYPIPRHDTVYWYQQGPGQDPQFLISFYEKMQSDKGSIPDRFSAQQFSDYHSELNMSSLELGDSALYFCASSSFSNGGGETQYFGPGTRLLVL.

V usage is TRBV5-6 and J usage is TRBJ2-1, with 14 bases aligning to TRBD2. Unmatched junction bases numbered 10, after V lost 2 bases and J lost 3 bases. CDR1 SGHDT and CDR2 YYEEEE come from the germline V gene. CDR3 length: 19 amino acids. The CDR3, as DNA: TGTGCCAGCAGCTTCGATTCGACTAGCGGGAGGGCCCTCTACAATGAGCAGTTCTTC. The encoded protein is CASSFDSTSGRALYNEQFF.

This chain links TRBV24-1 with TRBJ2-1; 7 nucleotides line up with TRBD1. In germline, CDR1 is KGHDR, CDR2 SFDVKD. This CDR3 contains 12 residues. Germline trimming cut 1 base from V and 16 bases from J; bases unmatched to any gene: 6. The CDR3: CATSDLGDRQFF. In nucleotides, the CDR3 is TGTGCCACCAGTGATTTAGGGGACAGACAATTCTTC.

CDR3 DNA sequence: TGTGCCAGCCAATTGATAGGAGGGACCCAGTACTTC. Protein: CASQLIGGTQYF. This chain joins TRBV12-3 or TRBV12-4 and TRBJ2-5, with a weak D call TRBD2 (5 bases). This CDR3 contains 12 residues. Trimming stripped 8 bases from V and 7 bases from J, with 14 bases between.

V and J are TRBV10-3 and TRBJ2-7; TRBD2 matches at 11 bases. V was pared by 6 bases and J by 3 bases, with 4 bases of the junction left unmatched. Per the germline V gene, CDR1 is ENHRY and CDR2 is SYGVKD. This CDR3 is built from 14 residues. The CDR3 region has the DNA TGTGCCATCAGGGCTAGCGGGGGGATCTACGAGCAGTACTTC. The encoded protein is CAIRASGGIYEQYF.

This clone has a handful of counts. This chain connects TRBV12-5 to TRBJ2-7, with 7 positions matching TRBD1. The germline gives CDR1 LGHNT, CDR2 FRNRAP. CDR3 length: 15 residues. With 1 base clipped from V and 5 bases from J, the junction kept 8 bases outside the gene matches. The CDR3 loop is CASGLAHGQGDEQYF. The DNA for the CDR3 is TGTGCTAGTGGTTTGGCTCATGGGCAGGGGGACGAGCAGTACTTC.

The chain has TRBV30 and TRBJ2-1, with 10 bases lining up with TRBD2. CDR1 GTSNPN and CDR2 SVGIG come from the germline V gene (reference sequence). V lost 1 base to trimming and J lost 0 bases; unmatched junction nucleotides: 3. This CDR3 spans 16 amino acids. The CDR3 nucleotides are TGTGCCTGGAGTGACCCTAGCGGGAGCTCCTACAATGAGCAGTTCTTC. Protein sequence: CAWSDPSGSSYNEQFF.

CDR3: CASSLGGGGKNIQYF. CDR3 sequence (DNA): TGTGCCAGCAGTTTAGGGGGAGGAGGCAAAAACATTCAGTACTTC. This chain connects TRBV28 to TRBJ2-4; D possibly corresponds to TRBD2 (6 bases). Trimming removed 2 bases at V and 3 bases at J, with 11 bases between. CDR1 and CDR2 (germline): MDHEN, SYDVKM. The CDR3 extends over 15 amino acids. Complete variable domain (other parts from reference TRBV28 and TRBJ2-4): DVKVTQSSRYLVKRTGEKVFLECVQDMDHENMFWYRQDPGLGLRLIYFSYDVKMKEKGDIPEGYSVSREKKERFSLILESASTNQTSMYLCASSLGGGGKNIQYFGAGTRLSVL.

The chain is built from TRBV5-1 and TRBJ1-1, with D perhaps TRBD1 (5 bases). V was clipped by 0 bases and J by 0 bases, with 12 bases between them. The CDR3 contains 16 residues. Germline-derived CDR1 and CDR2 are SGHRS and YFSETQ. The CDR3 region has the DNA TGCGCCAGCAGCTTGGCCGGAAGGGACTTGAACACTGAAGCTTTCTTT. Protein product: CASSLAGRDLNTEAFF.

This clone was seen once. The chain joins TRBV6-5 to TRBJ2-5, with TRBD1 matching 9 bases. The germline V gene encodes CDR1 MNHEY and CDR2 SVGAGI. After removal of 4 bases from V and 5 bases from J, the junction contained 8 bases not matched to a gene. This CDR3 contains 15 residues. The CDR3 region has the DNA TGTGCCAGCAGTTCCCCGGGACAGGGACGCGAGACCCAGTACTTC. Protein: CASSSPGQGRETQYF.

The chain has TRBV30 and TRBJ1-4; D ambiguous. V lost 0 bases and J 8 bases, leaving 10 bases between the germline ends. This CDR3 has 13 amino acids. Germline-derived CDR1 and CDR2 are GTSNPN and SVGIG (reference sequence). In DNA form, the CDR3 reads TGTGCCTGGAGTGTACGGGGTACGGAAAAACTGTTTTTT. Translation: CAWSVRGTEKLFF. The whole variable domain, remainder taken from reference TRBV30 and TRBJ1-4, is SQTIHQWPATLVQPVGSPLSLECTVEGTSNPNLYWYRQAAGRGLQLLFYSVGIGQISSEVPQNLSASRPQDRQFILSSKKLLLSDSGFYLCAWSVRGTEKLFFGSGTQLSVL.

V and J are TRBV4-1 and TRBJ1-3; D remains ambiguous. Deletions cut 0 bases from V and 0 bases from J, with 12 bases between. The CDR3 extends over 17 amino acids. Germline V gene lookup returns CDR1 MGHRA and CDR2 YSYEKL. In DNA form, the CDR3 reads TGCGCCAGCAGCCAAGAAACCGCCCGACTCTCTGGAAACACCATATATTTT. It yields the protein CASSQETARLSGNTIYF.

This chain links TRBV19 with TRBJ2-3, with 13 positions matching TRBD2. The CDR3 sequence is 15 residues long. Germline V gene sequence: CDR1 LNHDA, CDR2 SQIVND (reference sequence). The ends lost 3 bases at V and 5 bases at J; junction bases unmatched: 2. The CDR3 nucleotides read TGTGCCAGTAGTATGACTAGCGGGAGGTTAGATACGCAGTATTTT. Its protein is CASSMTSGRLDTQYF.

J is TRBJ2-7 and V is TRBV11-2; the match to TRBD2 covers 12 bases. Per the germline V gene, CDR1 is SGHAT and CDR2 is FQNNGV. With 0 bases clipped from V and 1 base from J, the junction kept 7 bases outside the gene matches. This CDR3 contains 18 residues. CDR3 protein: CASSLELGLAGRSYEQYF. In nucleotides, the CDR3 is TGTGCCAGCAGCTTAGAACTCGGACTAGCGGGGCGGTCCTACGAGCAGTACTTC.

The chain couples TRBV13 to TRBJ1-5, with 9 nucleotides matching TRBD1. The CDR3 is made up of 16 amino acids. Germline V gene lookup returns CDR1 PRHDT and CDR2 FYEKMQ (reference sequence). Trimming removed 2 bases from V and 4 bases from J; junction bases left unmatched: 6. The CDR3 here is CASSLNRGRGNQPQHF. The CDR3 nucleotides read TGTGCCAGCAGCTTAAACAGGGGGCGGGGAAATCAGCCCCAGCATTTT. The full variable domain, in which reference TRBV13 and TRBJ1-5 provide the parts outside the CDR3, is AAGVIQSPRHLIKEKRETATLKCYPIPRHDTVYWYQQGPGQDPQFLISFYEKMQSDKGSIPDRFSAQQFSDYHSELNMSSLELGDSALYFCASSLNRGRGNQPQHFGDGTRLSIL.

This clone was recorded only once. The chain is built from TRBV27 and TRBJ2-7; unclear D gene. Per germline, CDR1 MNHEY and CDR2 SMNVEV (reference sequence). This CDR3 spans 15 amino acids. Trimming shortened V by 6 bases and J by 3 bases, and 18 bases separated the two germline ends. CDR3 in DNA: TGTGCCAGCAGAGTAAAGTCCGGAGCACACTACGAGCAGTACTTC. Translating it yields CASRVKSGAHYEQYF.

The chain carries TRBV7-9 and TRBJ1-1; unclear D gene. The CDR3 totals 16 residues. V was clipped by 5 bases and J by 4 bases, with 20 bases between them. Germline-derived CDR1 and CDR2 are SEHNR and FQNEAQ (reference sequence). As DNA, the CDR3 is TGTGCCAGCAGCCTCCCCAGTCGGGGTGGAGGCACTGAAGCTTTCTTT. Its protein is CASSLPSRGGGTEAFF.

The J gene is TRBJ2-7, the V gene TRBV4-1; 12 nucleotides line up with TRBD1. CDR3 length equals 17 residues. Per germline, CDR1 MGHRA and CDR2 YSYEKL. With 4 bases clipped from V and 7 bases from J, the junction kept 14 bases outside the gene matches. The CDR3 nucleotides read TGCGCCAGCAGCCTTTTAAGTAAGGGACAGGGGGCGAGAGAGCAGTACTTC. Translating it yields CASSLLSKGQGAREQYF.

This chain connects TRBV29-1 to TRBJ2-2; D not resolved. The CDR3 length is 13 residues. The V gene lost 3 bases and the J gene lost 2 bases, with 7 bases spanning the gap. CDR1 is SQVTM and CDR2 is ANQGSEA in the germline V gene. In DNA, the CDR3 is TGCAGCGTTGAGAGGAAAAACACCGGGGAGCTGTTTTTT. It codes for CSVERKNTGELFF.

The CDR3 loop reads CATWGGSGANVLTF. The DNA for the CDR3 is TGTGCCACGTGGGGGGGCTCTGGGGCCAACGTCCTGACTTTC. The gene calls are TRBV6-5 and TRBJ2-6, with 7 bases fitting TRBD2. The V and J ends lost 10 bases and 0 bases, in that order; junction bases with no gene match: 3. CDR3 length: 14 amino acids. The germline CDR1 and CDR2 sequences are MNHEY and SVGAGI.

The V call is TRBV5-6, the J call TRBJ2-3, with 9 bases identical to TRBD2. The CDR3 is made up of 16 amino acids. With V trimmed by 3 bases and J by 2 bases, 7 bases remained unmatched. Germline assignment: CDR1 SGHDT and CDR2 YYEEEE. Here the CDR3 DNA reads TGTGCCAGCAGCTCCAGCGGGAGGTATTTCACAGATACGCAGTATTTT. It is translated as CASSSSGRYFTDTQYF.

The CDR3, as DNA: TGTGCCAGTAGTGACTTCTACAATGAGCAGTTCTTC. Amino acids: CASSDFYNEQFF. The chain links TRBV19 to TRBJ2-1; D uncertain. V dropped 5 bases and J dropped 3 bases, with 5 bases sitting between them. CDR1 is LNHDA and CDR2 is SQIVND in the germline V gene (reference sequence). The CDR3 length is 12 residues.

This sequence joins TRBV28 and TRBJ2-3, with D perhaps matching TRBD1 (5 bases). Deletions cut 2 bases from V and 7 bases from J, with 7 bases between. The CDR3 is 12 residues long. The germline V gene encodes CDR1 MDHEN and CDR2 SYDVKM. DNA of the CDR3: TGTGCCAGCAGTTTAGGGGCGAATACGCAGTATTTT. It specifies CASSLGANTQYF.

This chain joins TRBV28 and TRBJ1-1, with TRBD1 as a possible D gene (6 bases). V dropped 2 bases and J dropped 4 bases, with 11 bases sitting between them. This CDR3 comprises 14 residues. Germline values: CDR1 MDHEN, CDR2 SYDVKM. The CDR3 loop is CASSLNRVGTEAFF. The CDR3 DNA follows: TGTGCCAGCAGTTTAAACAGGGTGGGCACTGAAGCTTTCTTT.

The CDR3 DNA follows: TGCGCCAGCAGCCAAGTGGCGGGGCGTTCTTCTAGCACAGATACGCAGTATTTT. This codes for CASSQVAGRSSSTDTQYF. V usage is TRBV4-1 and J usage is TRBJ2-3; TRBD2 is a possible D gene (6 bases). CDR3 length equals 18 residues. CDR1 and CDR2 (germline): MGHRA, YSYEKL. The V end lost 1 base, the J end lost 0 bases, and 17 bases lay between the germline ends.